This TCR beta chain comes out of a study of a mutant IDH1 vaccine in newly diagnosed glioma. Only in-frame clones appear in the TCRdb table, and some are missing; sequencing was by immunoSEQ multiplex PCR. The sample shows 50,000 to 65,000 clones, over 60% of them seen only once. Germline CDR1 MNHNS, CDR2 SASEGT. The CDR3 is 14 amino acids. V was clipped by 1 base and J by 6 bases, with 12 bases between them. Described time point: baseline, week 1 (first vaccination visit). Documented treatment: pre-vaccination baseline after standard-of-care therapy. This sequence originates from a woman aged 40 to 55 with glioma. The sequenced sample was PBMCs, obtained from a glioma patient treated with radiotherapy, temozolomide or both. The V call is TRBV6-1, the J call TRBJ1-2; no reliable D call. The CDR3 is CASSEGSSQDGYTF. DNA for the CDR3: TGTGCCAGCAGTGAAGGGAGTAGTCAAGATGGCTACACCTTC.